This T cell receptor beta chain emerged from a study of beta chain features in type 1 diabetes. Background on the study: There was similarity between patients and healthy donors in age, gender and cell yields.

Every single donor gave one heparinised blood draw, and these averaged about 120 mL. Every isolated RNA sample was fully reverse transcribed, so sequencing captured expressed TCRB transcripts. Approximately 3.6 million reads were obtained on average from naive, central memory and regulatory T cell samples. The data were produced by immunoSEQ multiplex PCR, yet TCRdb's version contains in-frame clones alone and is incomplete. This sample has 200,000 to 250,000 clones, with 68% found just once. The TCR was taken from a man younger than 40 in good health. Sequenced sample: naive CD4+ T cells from blood.

The chain's CDR3 is CASSPPRGRNTEAFF. CDR3 nucleotide sequence: TGTGCCAGCAGCCCCCCCCGGGGAAGGAACACTGAAGCTTTCTTT. The chain carries TRBV5-4 and TRBJ1-1; D gene unclear. The CDR3 extends over 15 amino acids. V gave up 4 bases and J gave up 1 base, with 14 bases separating them. Germline values: CDR1 SGHNT, CDR2 YYREEE (reference sequence).